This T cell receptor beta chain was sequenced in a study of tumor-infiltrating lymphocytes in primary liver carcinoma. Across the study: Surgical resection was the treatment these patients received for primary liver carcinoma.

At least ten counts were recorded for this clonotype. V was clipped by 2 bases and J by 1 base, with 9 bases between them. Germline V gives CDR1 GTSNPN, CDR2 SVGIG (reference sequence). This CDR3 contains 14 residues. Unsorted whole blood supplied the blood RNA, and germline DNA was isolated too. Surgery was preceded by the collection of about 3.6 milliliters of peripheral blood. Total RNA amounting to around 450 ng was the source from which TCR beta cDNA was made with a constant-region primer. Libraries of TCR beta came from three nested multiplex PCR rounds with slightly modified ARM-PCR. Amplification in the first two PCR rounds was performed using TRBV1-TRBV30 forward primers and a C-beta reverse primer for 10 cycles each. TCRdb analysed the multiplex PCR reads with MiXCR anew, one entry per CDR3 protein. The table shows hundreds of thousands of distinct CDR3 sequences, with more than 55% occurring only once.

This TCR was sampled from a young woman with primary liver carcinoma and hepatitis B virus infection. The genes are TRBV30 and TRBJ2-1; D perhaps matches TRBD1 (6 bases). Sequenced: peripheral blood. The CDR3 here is CAWSSGQSYNEQFF. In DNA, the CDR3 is TGTGCCTGGAGTTCGGGACAATCCTACAATGAGCAGTTCTTC.